The 13 T cell receptor beta chains presented below share a single source sample, sequenced in a study of control samples from healthy donors and cancer patients. This table comes from immunoSEQ multiplex PCR, and its TCRdb copy is limited to in-frame clones, with some not included. In the table there are roughly 130,000 clones, around 93% of which are singletons. Sequenced material: PBMCs. The source is a man aged 45 to 65 with head and neck cancer.

The chain uses TRBV15 and TRBJ2-6; a weak D match, TRBD2 (7 bases). This CDR3 region has 20 residues. Germline CDR1 reads LNHNV; CDR2 reads YYDKDF (reference sequence). Between the trimmed V and J ends, which lost 0 bases and 2 bases, there was a span of 20 bases. Written as DNA, the CDR3 is TGTGCCACCAGCAGAGATATGGCGGCGGGGGCCCGTGCTGGGGCCAACGTCCTGACTTTC. It encodes CATSRDMAAGARAGANVLTF.

The chain links TRBV4-3 to TRBJ1-4; TRBD1 matches 10 bases. The V gene end was trimmed by 2 bases and the J gene end by 8 bases; junction bases not matched to a gene: 5. CDR1 is LGHNA and CDR2 is YSLEER in the germline V gene. The CDR3 loop spans 15 amino acids. The DNA of the CDR3 is TGCGCCAGCAGCCAAAGGGGGACAGGGGAGGAAAAACTGTTTTTT. Its translation is CASSQRGTGEEKLFF.

J is TRBJ1-6 and V is TRBV20-1; the D gene is possibly TRBD1 (5 bases). The CDR3 spans 13 residues. The V and J ends lost 3 bases and 8 bases respectively, with 11 bases between them. Germline CDR1 DFQATT, CDR2 SNEGSKA (reference sequence). As DNA, the CDR3 is TGCAGTGCTAGTGGCAGGGTCCATTCACCCCTCCACTTT. Translating it yields CSASGRVHSPLHF.

The V and J genes are TRBV7-2 and TRBJ1-5; D unresolved. Germline lookup yields CDR1 SGHTA and CDR2 FQGNSA. The CDR3 consists of 13 residues. V was pared by 5 bases and J by 5 bases, with 10 bases between. In DNA form, the CDR3 reads TGTGCCAGCAGCCCCCAGTGGGATCAGCCCCAGCATTTT. It is translated as CASSPQWDQPQHF.

The gene calls are TRBV5-6 and TRBJ2-1, with D perhaps matching TRBD1 or TRBD2 (5 bases each). CDR3 length: 15 amino acids. V was clipped by 0 bases and J by 9 bases, with 16 bases between them. The germline CDR1 and CDR2 sequences are SGHDT and YYEEEE. CDR3 amino acids: CASSLGGPLGGEQFF. CDR3 bases: TGTGCCAGCAGCTTGGGGGGACCCCTGGGCGGTGAGCAGTTCTTC. Full variable domain (rest looked up from reference TRBV5-6 and TRBJ2-1): DAGVTQSPTHLIKTRGQQVTLRCSPKSGHDTVSWYQQALGQGPQFIFQYYEEEERQRGNFPDRFSGHQFPNYSSELNVNALLLGDSALYLCASSLGGPLGGEQFFGPGTRLTVL.

The CDR3 region has the DNA TGTGCCAGCGGGTTGGGTAGTCCGGGACACTTCACCGGGGAGCTGTTTTTT. Protein product: CASGLGSPGHFTGELFF. This chain uses TRBV27 with TRBJ2-2, with a possible D match to TRBD1 (6 bases). Germline values: CDR1 MNHEY, CDR2 SMNVEV (reference sequence). The CDR3 is 17 residues long. Between the trimmed V and J ends, which lost 8 bases and 4 bases, there was a span of 23 bases.

The CDR3 region is CASSPGPGPGETQYF. CDR3 coding DNA: TGTGCCAGCAGCCCTGGCCCTGGCCCCGGGGAGACCCAGTACTTC. The rearrangement uses TRBV7-2 and TRBJ2-5; no definite D call. The V end was cut by 5 bases, the J end by 5 bases, with 18 bases between. Germline lookup yields CDR1 SGHTA and CDR2 FQGNSA. The CDR3 length is 15 residues.

In its sample, this clone was seen once. The chain links TRBV30 to TRBJ1-1; D is ambiguous. This CDR3 comprises 13 residues. The germline V gene encodes CDR1 GTSNPN and CDR2 SVGIG (reference sequence). V lost 2 bases and J lost 5, with 12 bases in between. The CDR3 protein is CAWSLGFGTEAFF. The CDR3 DNA reads as TGTGCCTGGAGTTTGGGTTTCGGGACTGAAGCTTTCTTT.

V usage is TRBV5-1 and J usage is TRBJ1-2; 7 nucleotides align to TRBD1. The junction had 10 bases not matched to a gene; V was cut back by 1 base and J by 7 bases. CDR3 length: 15 amino acids. CDR1 SGHRS and CDR2 YFSETQ come from the germline V gene. In DNA form, the CDR3 reads TGCGCCAGCAGCTTGCGCCCCGACAGGGTGGGTGGCTACACCTTC. Its translation: CASSLRPDRVGGYTF.

The chain employs TRBV5-4 and TRBJ1-6; 11 bases line up with TRBD1. This CDR3 spans 17 amino acids. V was clipped by 1 base and J by 6 bases; unmatched bases: 6. The germline CDR1 and CDR2 sequences are SGHNT and YYREEE (reference sequence). CDR3 coding DNA: TGTGCCAGCAGCTTGCGGACAGGGGGCCTCCTTAATTCACCCCTCCACTTT. It is translated as CASSLRTGGLLNSPLHF. Drawing the rest from reference TRBV5-4 and TRBJ1-6, the complete variable domain is ETGVTQSPTHLIKTRGQQVTLRCSSQSGHNTVSWYQQALGQGPQFIFQYYREEENGRGNFPPRFSGLQFPNYSSELNVNALELDDSALYLCASSLRTGGLLNSPLHFGNGTRLTVT.

This clone was detected only a few times. This chain connects TRBV24-1 to TRBJ1-5, with TRBD1 as a possible D gene (6 bases). The CDR3 is made up of 19 amino acids. CDR1 is KGHDR, CDR2 SFDVKD, per germline. Trimming cost V 3 bases and J 0 bases, with 20 bases left between them. CDR3 protein: CATSDAHIQGHNSNQPQHF. CDR3 sequence (DNA): TGTGCCACCAGTGATGCCCACATCCAGGGGCATAATAGCAATCAGCCCCAGCATTTT.

The chain recombines TRBV27 with TRBJ2-5; 7 positions agree with TRBD2. V lost 1 base to trimming and J lost 1 base; unmatched junction nucleotides: 3. Germline V CDR1 and CDR2: MNHEY, SMNVEV (reference sequence). CDR3 size: 15 residues. This chain's CDR3 is CASSLFGGGQETQYF. The CDR3 region has the DNA TGTGCCAGCAGTTTATTTGGGGGGGGCCAAGAGACCCAGTACTTC.

The rearrangement joins TRBV19 to TRBJ1-2; D may be TRBD1 (5 bases). Trimming shortened V by 6 bases and J by 0 bases, and 11 bases separated the two germline ends. Germline CDR1 is LNHDA and CDR2 is SQIVND (reference sequence). CDR3 length: 14 amino acids. CDR3 sequence: CASRGPTANYGYTF. DNA for the CDR3: TGTGCCAGTAGGGGACCCACGGCTAACTATGGCTACACCTTC.